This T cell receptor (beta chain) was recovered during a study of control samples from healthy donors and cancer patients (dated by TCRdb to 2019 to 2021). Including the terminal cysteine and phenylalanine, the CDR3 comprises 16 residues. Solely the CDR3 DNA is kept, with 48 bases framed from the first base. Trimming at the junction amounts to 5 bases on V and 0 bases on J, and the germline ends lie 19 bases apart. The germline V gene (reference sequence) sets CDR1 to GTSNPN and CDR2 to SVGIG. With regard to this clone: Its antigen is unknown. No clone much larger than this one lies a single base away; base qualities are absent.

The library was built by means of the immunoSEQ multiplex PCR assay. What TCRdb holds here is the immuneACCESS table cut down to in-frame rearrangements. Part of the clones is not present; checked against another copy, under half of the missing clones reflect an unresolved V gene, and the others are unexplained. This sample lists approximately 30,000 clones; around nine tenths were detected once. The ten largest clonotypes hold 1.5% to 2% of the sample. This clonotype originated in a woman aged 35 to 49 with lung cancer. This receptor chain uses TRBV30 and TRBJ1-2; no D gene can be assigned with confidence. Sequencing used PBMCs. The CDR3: CAWGGRVYSPNYGYTF. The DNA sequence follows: TGTGCCTGGGGTGGTAGAGTGTACAGTCCTAACTATGGCTACACCTTC. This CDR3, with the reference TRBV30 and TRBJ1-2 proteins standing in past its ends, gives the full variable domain SQTIHQWPATLVQPVGSPLSLECTVEGTSNPNLYWYRQAAGRGLQLLFYSVGIGQISSEVPQNLSASRPQDRQFILSSKKLLLSDSGFYLCAWGGRVYSPNYGYTFGSGTRLTVV.